This section outlines one T cell receptor beta chain sequence together with its context. At least ten counts were recorded for this clonotype. The target of this receptor is not known. No much larger clone is present one base from it, and per-base qualities are unavailable. Sequencing took place on an Illumina HiSeq 2000. Multiplex PCR amplification was used to generate the TCR beta chain libraries. High-throughput sequencing was used to analyze the amplified TCR beta chain products. TCRdb trimmed the raw reads at Q25, called clones with MiXCR and kept productive beta chains. All rows with the same CDR3 protein become a single entry with the most common DNA and genes. Counted in this sample were about 80,000 distinct CDR3 sequences; under 25% of them appeared once. Clones ranked in the top ten supply over 2% of the sample. The data are from a study of breast tumors, draining lymph nodes, adjacent tissues (dated by TCRdb to about 2016). Concerning the study at large: In breast cancer patients, the study compared the TCR beta repertoires of tumor, adjacent nontumor tissue and axillary lymph nodes. In human breast cancer, the study set out to evaluate how tumor, surrounding tissue and draining lymph node repertoires relate to one another and whether T cells may move between these sites. Points the paper makes about the study in general: The data were considered consistent with most tumor T cells being derived from the lymph node and subsequently expanding within tumor tissue. The conclusion that tumor T cells originate in lymph nodes was framed as consistent with a hypothesis rather than directly demonstrated. Tumor T-cell repertoires showed less diversity than lymph node repertoires and more diversity than nontumor tissue repertoires, and tumor T-cell repertoires showed preferential V and J gene usage. Tumor and nontumor tissue repertoires were found to be significantly more similar in luminal-like than in basal-like breast cancer.

The lymph node samples were taken from the axillary draining lymph nodes of breast cancer patients. The CDR3 sequence holds 13 residues, the cysteine and phenylalanine included. The CDR3 DNA has 39 bases and is translated from base 1. The germline V gene encodes CDR1 LGHNA and CDR2 YSLEER. The germline ends are 4 bases apart after V is trimmed by 0 bases and J by 3 bases. The rearranged chain carries TRBV4-3 and TRBJ2-3; the D gene is not confidently resolved. The clonotype originates from a female donor with breast cancer. Some clones in this sample may be carry-over from other donors' samples. The sequencing input was axillary lymph node tissue. The DNA is TGCGCCAGCAGCCAAGATGGGACAGATACGCAGTATTTT. Translated, it gives CASSQDGTDTQYF.